One T cell receptor (beta chain) is described in this entry. As yet, its antigen is unknown. The data are from a study of T cells in Graves' hyperthyroidism and ophthalmopathy. General study points: Most clonotypes expanded in the thyroid (above 0.001) were also present in blood.

What was amplified from RNA transcripts were TCR beta CDR3 regions. Researchers ran a first-round RT-PCR on the TCR CDR3 using the HTBI primer set. One entry per CDR3 protein, called by TCRdb with MiXCR from the multiplex PCR reads. There are 490,000 or so distinct CDR3 sequences in the sample; 46% occur only once, and about 40% lies in the top ten. V was trimmed by 7 bases and J by 6 bases, leaving 12 bases between them. CDR1 and CDR2 from the germline V gene are SEHNR and FQNEAQ (reference sequence). This CDR3 is 12 amino acids long. The material sequenced was peripheral blood or thyroid tissue (not recorded which). J is TRBJ1-2 and V is TRBV7-9, with D possibly TRBD1 on 5 matching bases. This TCR was recovered from an adult woman with Graves' disease, either hyperthyroidism or ophthalmopathy (not recorded which). The CDR3 DNA reads TGTGCCAGCACCCCGGGGGACCATGGCTACACCTTC. It codes for CASTPGDHGYTF.